The next 2 T cell receptor beta chains were all read from a single sample in a study of chemoradiotherapy in HPV16-positive cancers. This table comes from immunoSEQ multiplex PCR, and its TCRdb copy is limited to in-frame clones, with some not included. The table lists over 10,000 clones, around 75% of them singletons. Sampling was conducted from a patient who underwent chemoradiotherapy. These receptors were collected from a human donor with HPV-associated anogenital cancer.

CDR3 DNA sequence: TGCAGCGTTGCCGGACAGGGTGGTCAGCCCCAGCATTTT. Its protein product is CSVAGQGGQPQHF. The chain combines TRBV29-1 with TRBJ1-5; 8 bases are shared with TRBD1. Germline CDR1 reads SQVTM; CDR2 reads ANQGSEA. The CDR3 is 13 residues long. With 4 bases clipped from V and 6 bases from J, the junction kept 5 bases outside the gene matches.

This chain joins TRBV9 and TRBJ2-2; D gene unclear. This CDR3 region has 13 residues. Germline V CDR1 and CDR2: SGDLS, YYNGEE. The germline V and J ends were trimmed by 0 bases and 7 bases, with 7 bases remaining between them. The chain's CDR3 is CASSVDWGGELFF. The CDR3, as DNA: TGTGCCAGCAGCGTAGATTGGGGCGGGGAGCTGTTTTTT.